Shown below are 30 T cell receptor beta chains from a single sample sequenced in a study of identical twins. MiXCR, applied by TCRdb to the 5' RACE reads, yields one record per CDR3 protein. The sample has roughly 240,000 distinct CDR3 sequences, approximately 7% seen once. The sample was also reused in another study, on yellow fever vaccine responses in identical twins.

Sequencing was performed on memory (CD45RO+) T cells sorted from blood. The source is a woman between 18 and 29 years old in good health.

This clonotype has more than one count but fewer than ten. V gene TRBV3-1 combines with J gene TRBJ2-3; D call uncertain. This CDR3 contains 13 residues. V shed 1 base and J shed 5 bases, with 7 bases lying between them. CDR1 and CDR2 (germline): LGHDT, YNNKEL (reference sequence). The CDR3, as DNA: TGTGCCAGCAGCCAAGTTCGTGGAGATACGCAGTATTTT. The encoded protein is CASSQVRGDTQYF.

This clonotype was observed a few times. The gene calls are TRBV3-1 and TRBJ2-1; no reliable D call. V was cut by 3 bases and J by 5 bases, with 11 bases left in between. Germline CDR1 reads LGHDT; CDR2 reads YNNKEL (reference sequence). There are 14 residues in the CDR3. CDR3 sequence (DNA): TGTGCCAGCAGCCACTCGACAAGGGACAATGAGCAGTTCTTC. It is translated as CASSHSTRDNEQFF.

The V and J genes are TRBV7-9 and TRBJ2-7, with TRBD2 matching over 7 bases. The CDR3 spans 15 residues. Germline-derived CDR1 and CDR2 are SEHNR and FQNEAQ (reference sequence). V shed 0 bases, J shed 4 bases, and the junction held 6 bases outside the gene matches. The CDR3 is CASSLATASGYEQYF. The CDR3 nucleotides are TGTGCCAGCAGCTTAGCGACGGCTAGCGGATACGAGCAGTACTTC.

J is TRBJ2-3 and V is TRBV11-1, with 7 bases lining up with TRBD2. V gave up 5 bases and J gave up 4 bases; unmatched junction bases: 9. The V gene's germline CDR1 is SGHAT and CDR2 FQDESV (reference sequence). The CDR3 is made up of 15 amino acids. The chain's CDR3 is CASSPGLVWADTQYF. DNA of the CDR3: TGTGCCAGCAGCCCAGGACTAGTGTGGGCAGATACGCAGTATTTT. Based on the CDR3 plus reference TRBV11-1 and TRBJ2-3, the full variable domain is EAEVAQSPRYKITEKSQAVAFWCDPISGHATLYWYRQILGQGPELLVQFQDESVVDDSQLPKDRFSAERLKGVDSTLKIQPAELGDSAMYLCASSPGLVWADTQYFGPGTRLTVL.

The table lists this clonotype with many counts. The gene calls are TRBV10-3 and TRBJ2-7; 9 bases map to TRBD1. Unmatched junction bases numbered 5, after V lost 4 bases and J lost 4 bases. CDR1 and CDR2 from the germline V gene are ENHRY and SYGVKD. The CDR3 loop spans 14 amino acids. As DNA, the CDR3 is TGTGCCATCAGTGTACAGGGGGCTGGGTACGAGCAGTACTTC. It is translated as CAISVQGAGYEQYF.

This clonotype came up many times. This chain uses TRBV29-1 with TRBJ2-7; TRBD1 agrees at 7 bases. This CDR3 is built from 16 residues. V gave up 7 bases and J gave up 0 bases; unmatched junction bases: 15. CDR1 and CDR2 from the germline V gene are SQVTM and ANQGSEA. The CDR3 reads CSGPDREGLSSYEQYV. DNA for the CDR3: TGCAGCGGACCCGACAGGGAAGGCCTCAGCTCCTACGAGCAGTACGTC.

In this sample, this clonotype turned up many times. The chain carries TRBV6-1 and TRBJ1-1; maybe TRBD1 (6 bases). CDR1 is MNHNS, CDR2 SASEGT, per germline. The CDR3 runs 18 residues. The ends were cut back, 6 bases at V and 2 bases at J, with 25 bases in the middle. The chain's CDR3 is CASSSLRAWGALNTEAFF. The DNA for the CDR3 is TGTGCCAGCAGCTCCCTACGGGCTTGGGGGGCCCTTAACACTGAAGCTTTCTTT.

This clonotype was seen at least ten times. This chain joins TRBV28 and TRBJ2-1; D remains ambiguous. This CDR3 contains 17 residues. Trimming took 4 bases from V and 3 from J, leaving 19 bases between them. CDR1 is MDHEN and CDR2 is SYDVKM in the germline V gene. In DNA form, the CDR3 reads TGTGCCAGCAGTTCGCCAGGATTGCAGGCTAGCTACAATGAGCAGTTCTTC. This translates into CASSSPGLQASYNEQFF.

This clonotype has a handful of counts. The chain links TRBV18 to TRBJ2-2; D is uncertain. The CDR3 totals 15 residues. Deletions cut 3 bases from V and 5 bases from J, with 13 bases between. Germline CDR1 reads KGHSH; CDR2 reads LQKENI. Written as DNA, the CDR3 is TGTGCCAGCTCACCCTCCGCGGAAGGGACCGGGGAGCTGTTTTTT. Amino acids: CASSPSAEGTGELFF.

The rearrangement links TRBV6-2 or TRBV6-3 to TRBJ1-5; 8 bases match TRBD1. Germline assignment: CDR1 MNHEY and CDR2 SVGEGT. The CDR3 extends over 17 amino acids. Germline trimming cut 2 bases from V and 5 bases from J; bases unmatched to any gene: 11. The CDR3 DNA reads as TGTGCCAGCAGTTACCACAGGGGGAGAAAACCTTATCAGCCCCAGCATTTT. Its protein product is CASSYHRGRKPYQPQHF.

This clonotype was seen at least ten times. This chain connects TRBV2 to TRBJ2-3; no clear D gene. Trimming pared 5 bases from V and 11 bases from J, leaving 14 bases between. The CDR3 length is 12 residues. CDR1 SNHLY and CDR2 FYNNEI come from the germline V gene. In DNA form, the CDR3 reads TGTGCCAGCAGTTTAGTTATAAGAGAGCAGTATTTT. Translation: CASSLVIREQYF.

This clonotype was counted at least ten times. The chain carries TRBV7-9 and TRBJ2-1; the match to TRBD2 covers 10 bases. CDR3 length: 16 residues. The J segment lost 0 bases and the V segment lost 5 bases, leaving 4 bases of the junction unmatched. Looked up from germline, CDR1 is SEHNR and CDR2 is FQNEAQ (reference sequence). The chain's CDR3 is CASSAPSGSSYNEQFF. DNA for the CDR3: TGTGCCAGCAGCGCGCCTAGCGGGAGCTCCTACAATGAGCAGTTCTTC. Using reference TRBV7-9 and TRBJ2-1 for the parts outside the CDR3, the full variable domain is DTGVSQNPRHKITKRGQNVTFRCDPISEHNRLYWYRQTLGQGPEFLTYFQNEAQLEKSRLLSDRFSAERPKGSFSTLEIQRTEQGDSAMYLCASSAPSGSSYNEQFFGPGTRLTVL.

This clonotype has a count of ten or more. The chain recombines TRBV12-3 or TRBV12-4 with TRBJ1-5, with TRBD1 matching 9 bases. CDR3 size: 15 residues. V lost 6 bases to trimming and J lost 4 bases; unmatched junction nucleotides: 7. The CDR3, as DNA: TGTGCCAGCAGCCAAACAGGGGGCAGGAATCAGCCCCAGCATTTT. It specifies CASSQTGGRNQPQHF.

At least ten counts were recorded for this clonotype. At one end, the junction sequence differs from germline, possibly due to a read error. The chain is built from TRBV9 and TRBJ2-7; D may be TRBD1 or TRBD2 (5 bases each). The CDR3 has 13 amino acids. Germline-derived CDR1 and CDR2 are SGDLS and YYNGEE. The CDR3 spells CASSVGIGRDPFF. The DNA of the CDR3 is TGTGCCAGCAGCGTAGGCATAGGACGGGACCCCTTCTTC.

This chain uses TRBV6-1 with TRBJ2-3; D possibly matches TRBD1 or TRBD2 (6 bases each). The germline V and J ends were trimmed by 4 bases and 1 base, with 9 bases remaining between them. This CDR3 is built from 14 residues. CDR1 MNHNS and CDR2 SASEGT come from the germline V gene. The CDR3 spells CASSGGAGTDTQYF. DNA for the CDR3: TGTGCCAGCAGTGGGGGGGCAGGCACAGATACGCAGTATTTT.

On this clonotype itself: A much larger clone differs by one base, so this may be a read error. The rearrangement uses TRBV6-1 and TRBJ1-5; TRBD1 might be the D (5 bases). V was clipped by 4 bases and J by 11 bases, with 9 bases between them. The CDR3 has 11 residues. CDR1 and CDR2 (germline): MNHNS, SASEGT. CDR3 amino acids: CASSVGGAQHF. In nucleotides, the CDR3 is TGTGCCAGCAGTGTAGGAGGGGCCCAGCATTTT.

V and J are TRBV27 and TRBJ1-5; D ambiguous. The CDR3 is 14 amino acids. The V gene lost 8 bases and the J gene lost 0 bases, with 11 bases spanning the gap. Per the germline V gene, CDR1 is MNHEY and CDR2 is SMNVEV (reference sequence). CDR3 region: CASCPATSNQPQHF. CDR3 sequence (DNA): TGTGCCAGCTGCCCAGCCACTAGCAATCAGCCCCAGCATTTT.

This clonotype was counted ten times or more. The genes are TRBV6-2 or TRBV6-3 and TRBJ2-1; 15 positions agree with TRBD2. The CDR3 consists of 18 residues. After removal of 0 bases from V and 7 bases from J, the junction contained 7 bases not matched to a gene. Per germline, CDR1 MNHEY and CDR2 SVGEGT. CDR3 sequence (DNA): TGTGCCAGCAGTTACTCGAGAGTCGGGACTAGCGGGAGGAATGAGCAGTTCTTC. Its protein is CASSYSRVGTSGRNEQFF.

This clonotype was counted ten times or more. The chain uses TRBV29-1 and TRBJ2-7; D tentatively reads TRBD1 or TRBD2 (5 bases each). This CDR3 has 14 residues. The germline V gene encodes CDR1 SQVTM and CDR2 ANQGSEA. The V end lost 2 bases, the J end lost 6 bases, and 17 bases lay between the germline ends. Here the CDR3 reads CSVEPSVRDLEQYV. CDR3 sequence (DNA): TGCAGCGTTGAACCGTCAGTCCGGGACCTCGAGCAGTACGTC.

The chain recombines TRBV20-1 with TRBJ1-6; the match to TRBD1 covers 7 bases. Unmatched junction bases numbered 7, after V lost 0 bases and J lost 5 bases. Germline assignment: CDR1 DFQATT and CDR2 SNEGSKA (reference sequence). CDR3 length: 16 amino acids. This chain's CDR3 is CSARDLRTGNNSPLHF. CDR3 nucleotide sequence: TGCAGTGCTAGAGATCTTAGGACAGGCAATAATTCACCCCTCCACTTT.

The V gene is TRBV25-1, the J gene TRBJ2-1; D call uncertain. Germline lookup yields CDR1 MGHDK and CDR2 SYGVNS. The CDR3 length is 12 residues. V gave up 5 bases and J gave up 9 bases, with 11 bases separating them. Here the CDR3 reads CASSWLFGEQFF. CDR3 DNA: TGTGCCAGCAGTTGGCTATTCGGTGAGCAGTTCTTC.

This clonotype was picked up many times. This chain uses TRBV20-1 with TRBJ2-1; 9 nucleotides align to TRBD2. Germline CDR1 and CDR2: DFQATT and SNEGSKA (reference sequence). CDR3 length: 16 residues. V gave up 0 bases and J gave up 7 bases; unmatched junction bases: 10. For the CDR3, the DNA is TGCAGTGCTAGAGATCCTAGCGGGGTACCTTGGAATGAGCAGTTCTTC. This translates into CSARDPSGVPWNEQFF.

The genes are TRBV19 and TRBJ1-5; no definite D call. The CDR3 loop spans 14 amino acids. The germline V gene has CDR1 LNHDA and CDR2 SQIVND (reference sequence). Trimming took 1 base from V and 5 from J, leaving 9 bases between them. The CDR3 coding sequence is TGTGCCAGTAGTATAGGCATGAAACATCAGCCCCAGCATTTT. It codes for CASSIGMKHQPQHF.

In its sample, this clonotype was seen many times. The chain links TRBV29-1 to TRBJ2-7, with D perhaps TRBD1 (6 bases). The CDR3 has 12 amino acids. Trimming took 7 bases from V and 0 from J, leaving 10 bases between them. Germline-derived CDR1 and CDR2 are SQVTM and ANQGSEA. The CDR3 spells CSAKGDSYEQYF. The CDR3 coding sequence is TGCAGCGCCAAGGGGGACTCCTACGAGCAGTACTTC.

This clonotype showed up many times. The chain carries TRBV19 and TRBJ2-2; perhaps TRBD1 as D (6 bases). V lost 10 bases, J lost 6 bases, and 18 bases lay in between. The CDR3 consists of 14 residues. Germline values: CDR1 LNHDA, CDR2 SQIVND (reference sequence). This CDR3 reads CAIAETGSSGELFF. The CDR3 DNA sequence: TGTGCCATTGCTGAGACAGGTTCTTCCGGGGAGCTGTTTTTT.

This clonotype has just a few counts. The rearrangement links TRBV10-1 to TRBJ2-2; 10 positions match TRBD1. The V segment lost 2 bases and the J segment 7 bases; nucleotides outside the gene matches: 4. This CDR3 region has 15 residues. Per germline, CDR1 WNHNN and CDR2 SYGVQD (reference sequence). CDR3 in DNA: TGCGCCAGCAGTGAGGTGACAGGGGGCATCGGGGAGCTGTTTTTT. Its protein is CASSEVTGGIGELFF.

This chain links TRBV18 with TRBJ2-5; the D is unclear. The CDR3 spans 13 residues. Germline V gene sequence: CDR1 KGHSH, CDR2 LQKENI. Trimming took off 3 bases at V and 1 base at J, with 6 bases between the two ends. The CDR3 region is CASSPSSQETQYF. The CDR3 DNA is TGTGCCAGCTCACCGAGCAGCCAAGAGACCCAGTACTTC.

This clonotype has just a few counts. The chain has TRBV28 and TRBJ2-7; TRBD2 is a possible D gene (6 bases). V was trimmed by 3 bases and J by 3 bases, leaving 15 bases between them. The germline V gene encodes CDR1 MDHEN and CDR2 SYDVKM. This CDR3 has 15 amino acids. CDR3 DNA: TGTGCCAGCAGTTTCTGGGGACTGGGAATCTACGAGCAGTACTTC. The encoded protein is CASSFWGLGIYEQYF. The entire variable domain, with the rest obtained from reference TRBV28 and TRBJ2-7, is as follows: DVKVTQSSRYLVKRTGEKVFLECVQDMDHENMFWYRQDPGLGLRLIYFSYDVKMKEKGDIPEGYSVSREKKERFSLILESASTNQTSMYLCASSFWGLGIYEQYFGPGTRLTVT.

The table lists this clonotype with many counts. The genes are TRBV24-1 and TRBJ2-1; TRBD2 matches 7 bases. The ends lost 5 bases at V and 3 bases at J; junction bases unmatched: 9. Germline V gene data show CDR1 as KGHDR and CDR2 as SFDVKD. This CDR3 has 16 amino acids. CDR3 DNA: TGTGCCACCAGTGTGGCGGTGACTAGCTACTACAATGAGCAGTTCTTC. Its translation is CATSVAVTSYYNEQFF.

This clonotype was detected many times. V and J are TRBV20-1 and TRBJ1-1; D perhaps matches TRBD1 (5 bases). The CDR3 has 14 amino acids. V was clipped by 2 bases and J by 4 bases, with 14 bases between them. The germline V gene has CDR1 DFQATT and CDR2 SNEGSKA (reference sequence). The chain's CDR3 is CSARWGFGGTEAFF. DNA of the CDR3: TGCAGTGCTAGATGGGGGTTTGGTGGCACTGAAGCTTTCTTT.